This T cell receptor beta chain came from a study of blood T cell repertoires in COVID-19. The table came from immunoSEQ multiplex PCR; TCRdb's copy has only in-frame clones and leaves some out. This table holds 150,000 to 200,000 clones, approximately 90% found once. Trimming took 6 bases from V and 6 from J, leaving 12 bases between them. The CDR3 runs to 12 residues. The specimen sequenced was peripheral blood. This TCR was sampled from a human donor in a cohort sampled during active COVID-19. This chain connects TRBV12-3 or TRBV12-4 to TRBJ2-7; a weak D match, TRBD2 (5 bases). The CDR3 nucleotides are TGTGCCAGCAGAAATCTAGCAAGCGAGCAGTACTTC. Residues: CASRNLASEQYF.